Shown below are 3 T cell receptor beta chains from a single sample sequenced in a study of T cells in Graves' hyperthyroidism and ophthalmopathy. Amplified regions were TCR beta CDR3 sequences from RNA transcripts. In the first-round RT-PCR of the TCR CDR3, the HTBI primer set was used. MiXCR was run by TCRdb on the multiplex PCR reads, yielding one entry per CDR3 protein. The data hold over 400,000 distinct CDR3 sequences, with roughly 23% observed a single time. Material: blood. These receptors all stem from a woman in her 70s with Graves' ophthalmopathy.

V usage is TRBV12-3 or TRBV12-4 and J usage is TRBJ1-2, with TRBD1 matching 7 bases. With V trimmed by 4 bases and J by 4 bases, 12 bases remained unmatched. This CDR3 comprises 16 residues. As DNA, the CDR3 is TGTGCCAGCAGTTCGAGTTTAGGGACAGCCATCTATGGCTACACCTTC. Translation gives CASSSSLGTAIYGYTF.

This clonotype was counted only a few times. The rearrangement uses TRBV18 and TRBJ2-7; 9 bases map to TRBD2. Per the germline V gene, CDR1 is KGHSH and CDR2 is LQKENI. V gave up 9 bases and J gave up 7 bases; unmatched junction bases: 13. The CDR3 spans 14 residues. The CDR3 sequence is CASTSGLAGNEQYF. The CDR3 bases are TGTGCCAGTACCTCGGGCCTAGCGGGAAATGAGCAGTACTTC.

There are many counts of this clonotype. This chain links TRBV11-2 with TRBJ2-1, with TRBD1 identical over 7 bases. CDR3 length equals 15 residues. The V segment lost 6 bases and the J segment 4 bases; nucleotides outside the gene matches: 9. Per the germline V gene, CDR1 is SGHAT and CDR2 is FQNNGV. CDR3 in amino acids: CASRGHRGLYNEQFF. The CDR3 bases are TGTGCCAGCAGGGGGCACAGGGGCTTATACAATGAGCAGTTCTTC.